One TCR beta chain is described in this entry. The data originate from a study of cytomegalovirus exposure and HLA in healthy donors. The PCR used 60 Vbeta and 13 Jbeta primers. Clones were sequenced by immunoSEQ multiplex PCR, and TCRdb holds only the in-frame ones, with some missing. The table includes fewer than 200,000 clones, 75% detected once. V gave up 6 bases and J gave up 5 bases, with 19 bases separating them. The CDR3 runs to 15 residues. From germline, CDR1 is MNHNY and CDR2 SVGAGI (reference sequence). This clonotype was obtained from a man between 18 and 29 years old in good health and CMV-seronegative. The chain uses TRBV6-6 and TRBJ1-1; possibly TRBD1 for D (5 bases). Sequencing input: PBMCs. In nucleotides, the CDR3 is TGTGCCAGCAGCCTCACTTGGGGGGGACGGACTGAAGCTTTCTTT. Translated: CASSLTWGGRTEAFF.